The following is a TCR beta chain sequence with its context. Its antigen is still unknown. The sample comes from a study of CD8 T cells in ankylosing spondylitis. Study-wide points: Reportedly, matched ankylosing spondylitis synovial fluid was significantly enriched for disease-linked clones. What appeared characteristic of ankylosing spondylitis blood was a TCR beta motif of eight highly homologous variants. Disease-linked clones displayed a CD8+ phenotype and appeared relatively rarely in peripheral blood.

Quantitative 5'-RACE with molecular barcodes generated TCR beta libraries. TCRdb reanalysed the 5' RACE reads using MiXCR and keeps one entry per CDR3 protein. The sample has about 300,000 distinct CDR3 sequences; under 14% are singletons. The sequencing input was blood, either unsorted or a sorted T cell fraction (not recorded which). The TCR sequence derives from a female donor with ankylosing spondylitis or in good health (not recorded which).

CDR3 nucleotides: TGCGCCAGCAGCTTGAGCGTTGGTAGTGTTGAGCAGTTCTTC. This gives the protein CASSLSVGSVEQFF. The gene calls are TRBV5-1 and TRBJ2-1; D is ambiguous. This CDR3 has 14 amino acids. The V and J ends lost 1 base and 9 bases respectively, with 14 bases between them. Looked up from germline, CDR1 is SGHRS and CDR2 is YFSETQ.